These T cell receptor beta chains were read from a single sample in a study of blood T cell repertoires in COVID-19. Produced via immunoSEQ multiplex PCR; TCRdb's table is partial and in-frame only. The table lists 150,000 to 200,000 clones, over 75% of them singletons, with around 3.3% in the top ten. The sequenced sample consisted of peripheral blood. These TCRs come from a man aged 55 to 70 with acute or convalescent COVID-19. Each CDR3 is given with its conserved first and last residue. Each record gives: J gene, D gene, clone size, V gene, CDR3 protein, CDR3 DNA. A D gene is named only where the DNA matches it firmly. Size is stated for part of the rows, as once, few or many counts, or as a class when the clone is expanded.

j_gene: TRBJ1-6
d_gene: TRBD1
abundance: .
v_gene: TRBV7-9
CDR3aa: CASSLTGTDNSPLHF
CDR3nt: TGTGCCAGCAGCTTAACCGGGACAGATAATTCACCCCTCCACTTT

j_gene: TRBJ2-3
d_gene: TRBD1
abundance: .
v_gene: TRBV27
CDR3aa: CASSPLTGITDTQYF
CDR3nt: TGTGCCAGCAGTCCGTTGACAGGGATCACAGATACGCAGTATTTT

j_gene: TRBJ2-3
d_gene: TRBD2
abundance: .
v_gene: TRBV19
CDR3aa: CASSNLAGIDTQYF
CDR3nt: TGTGCCAGTAGTAACCTAGCGGGAATAGATACGCAGTATTTT

j_gene: TRBJ1-3
d_gene: TRBD1
abundance: .
v_gene: TRBV28
CDR3aa: CASTLLTGKGGNTIYF
CDR3nt: TGTGCCAGCACCCTCTTGACAGGGAAAGGTGGAAACACCATATATTTT

j_gene: TRBJ1-5
d_gene: .
abundance: .
v_gene: TRBV20-1
CDR3aa: CSASGPGGGYSNQPQHF
CDR3nt: TGCAGTGCTAGTGGCCCAGGTGGGGGGTATAGCAATCAGCCCCAGCATTTT

j_gene: TRBJ1-5
d_gene: .
abundance: .
v_gene: TRBV18
CDR3aa: CASSPGRNQPQHF
CDR3nt: TGTGCCAGCTCACCAGGGAGGAACCAGCCCCAGCATTTT

j_gene: TRBJ1-2
d_gene: .
abundance: few
v_gene: TRBV5-1
CDR3aa: CASSLAGWDYGYTF
CDR3nt: TGCGCCAGCAGCTTGGCAGGGTGGGACTATGGCTACACCTTC

j_gene: TRBJ2-7
d_gene: .
abundance: .
v_gene: TRBV18
CDR3aa: CASSPEASWEQYF
CDR3nt: TGTGCCAGCTCACCGGAGGCTAGCTGGGAGCAGTACTTC

j_gene: TRBJ1-6
d_gene: .
abundance: .
v_gene: TRBV6-1
CDR3aa: CASSETGFYNSPLHF
CDR3nt: TGTGCCAGCAGTGAAACAGGGTTTTATAATTCACCCCTCCACTTT

j_gene: TRBJ2-3
d_gene: .
abundance: .
v_gene: TRBV4-1
CDR3aa: CASSQASTDTQYF
CDR3nt: TGCGCCAGCAGCCAAGCGAGCACAGATACGCAGTATTTT

j_gene: TRBJ1-2
d_gene: .
abundance: .
v_gene: TRBV20-1
CDR3aa: CSASGGLNYGYTF
CDR3nt: TGCAGTGCTAGTGGGGGCCTCAACTATGGCTACACCTTC

j_gene: TRBJ2-1
d_gene: .
abundance: .
v_gene: TRBV7-3
CDR3aa: CASSLLASTGSANEQFF
CDR3nt: TGTGCCAGCAGCTTATTGGCTAGCACGGGGTCAGCAAATGAGCAGTTCTTC

j_gene: TRBJ2-7
d_gene: TRBD1
abundance: .
v_gene: TRBV10-2
CDR3aa: CASGDRGYEQYF
CDR3nt: TGCGCCAGCGGGGACAGGGGCTACGAGCAGTACTTC

j_gene: TRBJ2-7
d_gene: .
abundance: .
v_gene: TRBV30
CDR3aa: CAWSVSEVVQYF
CDR3nt: TGTGCCTGGTCTGTGTCAGAGGTAGTGCAGTACTTC

j_gene: TRBJ2-4
d_gene: .
abundance: .
v_gene: TRBV4-1
CDR3aa: CASSQNILAKNIQYF
CDR3nt: TGCGCCAGCAGCCAGAATATACTAGCCAAAAACATTCAGTACTTC

j_gene: TRBJ2-5
d_gene: .
abundance: .
v_gene: TRBV2
CDR3aa: CASSEARLEGGETQYF
CDR3nt: TGTGCCAGCAGTGAAGCGCGACTAGAGGGGGGGGAGACCCAGTACTTC

j_gene: TRBJ2-4
d_gene: TRBD1
abundance: .
v_gene: TRBV14
CDR3aa: CASSRGTGAVGWAKNIQYF
CDR3nt: TGTGCCAGCAGCCGAGGGACAGGGGCCGTGGGCTGGGCCAAAAACATTCAGTACTTC

j_gene: TRBJ2-2
d_gene: .
abundance: .
v_gene: TRBV1
CDR3aa: CTSSPILAHTGELFF
CDR3nt: TGCACCAGCAGCCCTATACTAGCCCACACCGGGGAGCTGTTTTTT

j_gene: TRBJ2-7
d_gene: TRBD1
abundance: .
v_gene: TRBV7-9
CDR3aa: CASSLAGTAWYEQYF
CDR3nt: TGTGCCAGCAGCTTAGCGGGGACAGCTTGGTACGAGCAGTACTTC

j_gene: TRBJ1-6
d_gene: TRBD1
abundance: .
v_gene: TRBV19
CDR3aa: CASRTTGTSSPLHF
CDR3nt: TGTGCCAGTAGAACGACAGGGACGAGTTCACCCCTCCACTTT